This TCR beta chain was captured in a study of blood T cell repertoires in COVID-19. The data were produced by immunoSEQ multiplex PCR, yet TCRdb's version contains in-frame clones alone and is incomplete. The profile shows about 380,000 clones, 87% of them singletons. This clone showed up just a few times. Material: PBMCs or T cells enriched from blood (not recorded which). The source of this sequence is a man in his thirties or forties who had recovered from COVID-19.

As DNA, the CDR3 is TGTGCCAGCAGCTTAAGTGCGGCCGGGGGGCAGCCACCCCTCCACTTT. Protein product: CASSLSAAGGQPPLHF. The chain links TRBV7-2 to TRBJ1-6; D possibly corresponds to TRBD1 (6 bases). Germline V gene data show CDR1 as SGHTA and CDR2 as FQGNSA. CDR3 size: 16 residues. Trimming took off 2 bases at V and 11 bases at J, with 19 bases between the two ends.